This TCR beta chain was found in a study of shared clonotypes between healthy human individuals. Naivety among CD8 cells was defined by CD45RO negativity and positive CCR7 selection, thereby excluding terminally differentiated effector memory CD45RA+ cells. Repertoires were generated with immunoSEQ multiplex PCR, while TCRdb's copy carries only in-frame clones and drops some. There are about 590,000 clones in the sample; just under 97% occur only once, and 0.085% to 0.11% lies in the top ten. Per germline, CDR1 SEHNR and CDR2 FQNEAQ (reference sequence). V shed 5 bases and J shed 2 bases, with 16 bases lying between them. The CDR3 covers 15 residues.

The TCR originated in a young woman in good health. V and J are TRBV7-9 and TRBJ2-7; D perhaps matches TRBD2 (5 bases). Sequencing input: naive CD8+ T cells sorted from blood. The CDR3 DNA reads TGTGCCAGCAGCCAGAAATTTGGGAGCCCCTACGAGCAGTACTTC. Amino acids: CASSQKFGSPYEQYF.